The 20 T cell receptor beta chains listed next were all sequenced from one sample in a study of cytomegalovirus exposure and HLA in healthy donors. Use of 60 Vbeta and 13 Jbeta primers characterized the PCR. The repertoire was sequenced with immunoSEQ multiplex PCR; TCRdb's copy has only in-frame clones and lacks some. The table includes more than 95,000 clones, roughly 9.9% detected once. The sequenced sample consisted of PBMCs. Receptors were obtained from a man under 40 in good health and CMV-seronegative.

This clone appeared a few times. The chain employs TRBV27 and TRBJ1-6, with a weak D call TRBD1 (6 bases). V lost 3 bases and J lost 8, with 11 bases in between. Germline-derived CDR1 and CDR2 are MNHEY and SMNVEV (reference sequence). This CDR3 contains 14 residues. The CDR3 reads CASSFWGQDSPLHF. The CDR3 DNA reads as TGTGCCAGCAGTTTTTGGGGGCAAGATTCACCCCTCCACTTT.

The chain carries TRBV2 and TRBJ1-2; no reliable D call. Germline values: CDR1 SNHLY, CDR2 FYNNEI. CDR3 length: 13 residues. V was cut by 6 bases and J by 4 bases, with 12 bases left in between. The CDR3 protein is CASRSTVIYGYTF. The DNA of the CDR3 is TGTGCCAGCAGGTCAACAGTGATCTATGGCTACACCTTC. Filled out from reference TRBV2 and TRBJ1-2, the complete variable domain reads EPEVTQTPSHQVTQMGQEVILRCVPISNHLYFYWYRQILGQKVEFLVSFYNNEISEKSEIFDDQFSVERPDGSNFTLKIRSTKLEDSAMYFCASRSTVIYGYTFGSGTRLTVV.

The chain uses TRBV6-1 and TRBJ1-1, with D possibly being TRBD1 (6 bases). The V end was cut by 2 bases, the J end by 5 bases, with 21 bases between. Looked up from germline, CDR1 is MNHNS and CDR2 is SASEGT. This CDR3 has 17 residues. CDR3 DNA: TGTGCCAGCAGTGAAAATTGGGGGCTAGGGGTAGAAACTGAAGCTTTCTTT. This codes for CASSENWGLGVETEAFF.

The rearrangement uses TRBV5-1 and TRBJ1-3; D unclear. CDR3 length: 13 amino acids. V was shortened by 5 bases and J by 4 bases, with 10 bases between the two germline ends. Germline V CDR1 and CDR2: SGHRS, YFSETQ. CDR3 nucleotide sequence: TGCGCCAGCAGTAGCGACGGGGGAAACACCATATATTTT. Its protein product is CASSSDGGNTIYF. The variable domain in full, with the rest retrieved from reference TRBV5-1 and TRBJ1-3, is KAGVTQTPRYLIKTRGQQVTLSCSPISGHRSVSWYQQTPGQGLQFLFEYFSETQRNKGNFPGRFSGRQFSNSRSEMNVSTLELGDSALYLCASSSDGGNTIYFGEGSWLTVV.

This sequence joins TRBV6-5 and TRBJ2-3; TRBD2 might be the D (7 bases). Germline V gives CDR1 MNHEY, CDR2 SVGAGI. Trimming cost V 0 bases and J 6 bases, with 16 bases left between them. The CDR3 consists of 16 residues. The CDR3 DNA reads as TGTGCCAGCAGTTACTCTGGGGGGGGCGACCGTGATACGCAGTATTTT. As protein: CASSYSGGGDRDTQYF.

A few counts support this clone. The rearrangement joins TRBV2 to TRBJ2-2; 7 positions agree with TRBD1. Trimming at V came to 5 bases and at J to 3 bases, leaving 6 bases not matched to a gene. This CDR3 region has 15 residues. CDR1 SNHLY and CDR2 FYNNEI come from the germline V gene. Here the CDR3 reads CASSHDRADTGELFF. CDR3 coding DNA: TGTGCCAGCAGTCATGACAGGGCGGACACCGGGGAGCTGTTTTTT.

There are a few counts of this clone. The V call is TRBV5-1, the J call TRBJ2-2; 8 nucleotides align to TRBD1. Germline lookup yields CDR1 SGHRS and CDR2 YFSETQ. V trimming: 4 bases; J trimming: 4 bases; junction bases outside the gene matches: 9. The CDR3 covers 16 residues. For the CDR3, the DNA is TGCGCCAGCAGCGTAGGACAGGGAAGAGGCACCGGGGAGCTGTTTTTT. Its protein is CASSVGQGRGTGELFF.

This clone was counted only a few times. The rearrangement joins TRBV10-3 to TRBJ2-5, with D unresolved. V lost 10 bases and J lost 4, with 13 bases in between. From germline, CDR1 is ENHRY and CDR2 SYGVKD. The CDR3 contains 12 residues. CDR3 nucleotide sequence: TGTGCCACACGGCAGGTTGCAGAGACCCAGTACTTC. This gives the protein CATRQVAETQYF.

The chain has TRBV25-1 and TRBJ2-5; maybe TRBD2 (6 bases). The J call may be mistaken, given a closer DNA end match to TRBJ2-7. This CDR3 has 13 residues. CDR1 is MGHDK, CDR2 SYGVNS, per germline. The CDR3 loop is CASSDTGVYEQYF. Written as DNA, the CDR3 is TGTGCCAGCAGTGACACGGGAGTCTACGAGCAGTACTTC.

This clone came up a few times. The chain is built from TRBV7-6 and TRBJ2-2; 13 bases agree with TRBD2. The CDR3 contains 18 residues. Losses at the gene ends were 5 bases for V and 3 bases for J; bases not matched to a gene: 9. CDR1 SGHVS and CDR2 FNYEAQ come from the germline V gene. This chain's CDR3 is CASSPGLAGEVDTGELFF. CDR3 in DNA: TGTGCCAGCAGCCCCGGACTAGCGGGAGAGGTAGACACCGGGGAGCTGTTTTTT.

This chain connects TRBV4-3 to TRBJ1-2; 8 bases fit TRBD1. Trimming took 0 bases from V and 0 from J; bases not matched to a gene: 3. Germline-derived CDR1 and CDR2 are LGHNA and YSLEER. The CDR3 spans 16 residues. The CDR3: CASSQDGTGSNYGYTF. The CDR3 DNA reads TGCGCCAGCAGCCAAGATGGGACAGGATCTAACTATGGCTACACCTTC.

V is TRBV11-2 and J is TRBJ1-2; D gene ambiguous. The CDR3 length is 15 residues. Trimming took 6 bases from V and 0 from J, leaving 14 bases between them. The germline V gene encodes CDR1 SGHAT and CDR2 FQNNGV. The DNA for the CDR3 is TGTGCCAGCAGTCGGACTCTTATCGCTAACTATGGCTACACCTTC. It codes for CASSRTLIANYGYTF.

V is TRBV12-5 and J is TRBJ2-7; weak D call: TRBD1 (6 bases). The germline V gene has CDR1 LGHNT and CDR2 FRNRAP. This CDR3 has 12 residues. The V end was cut by 3 bases, the J end by 6 bases, with 9 bases between. The CDR3 loop reads CASGFPGAEQYF. In DNA, the CDR3 is TGTGCTAGTGGTTTCCCAGGGGCCGAGCAGTACTTC.

This clone was recorded a few times. The chain uses TRBV7-9 and TRBJ2-1; the D gene is possibly TRBD2 (5 bases). CDR1 SEHNR and CDR2 FQNEAQ come from the germline V gene (reference sequence). V gave up 4 bases and J gave up 0 bases, with 7 bases separating them. This CDR3 contains 14 residues. CDR3 bases: TGTGCCAGCAGCTCACGGGACTCCTACAATGAGCAGTTCTTC. Residues: CASSSRDSYNEQFF.

V gene TRBV5-4 combines with J gene TRBJ1-1; D is unresolved. Trimming stripped 0 bases from V and 7 bases from J, with 13 bases between. The germline V gene has CDR1 SGHNT and CDR2 YYREEE (reference sequence). This CDR3 is 14 amino acids long. CDR3 bases: TGTGCCAGCAGCTTGGCCTCAATGGAGAATGAAGCTTTCTTT. Protein sequence: CASSLASMENEAFF.

V and J are TRBV2 and TRBJ2-1; D remains ambiguous. Deletions cut 7 bases from V and 9 bases from J, with 19 bases between. CDR3 length: 14 residues. Germline CDR1 and CDR2: SNHLY and FYNNEI. In DNA, the CDR3 is TGTGCCAGCACCACCCGTCACTCTGCCGCTGAGCAGTTCTTC. Protein product: CASTTRHSAAEQFF. Variable domain in full (rest from reference TRBV2 and TRBJ2-1): EPEVTQTPSHQVTQMGQEVILRCVPISNHLYFYWYRQILGQKVEFLVSFYNNEISEKSEIFDDQFSVERPDGSNFTLKIRSTKLEDSAMYFCASTTRHSAAEQFFGPGTRLTVL.

This clone has just a few counts. The chain carries TRBV28 and TRBJ1-2, with TRBD1 as a possible D gene (5 bases). Trimming shortened V by 4 bases and J by 2 bases, and 8 bases separated the two germline ends. Germline assignment: CDR1 MDHEN and CDR2 SYDVKM. This CDR3 region has 13 residues. DNA for the CDR3: TGTGCCAGCAGTTCAACAGGAAACTATGGCTACACCTTC. Translated: CASSSTGNYGYTF.

This clone occurred a few times. The chain combines TRBV6-5 with TRBJ2-7; 8 nucleotides agree with TRBD1. In germline, CDR1 is MNHEY, CDR2 SVGAGI. The CDR3 spans 13 residues. The J segment lost 12 bases and the V segment lost 4 bases, leaving 11 bases of the junction unmatched. The CDR3: CASSSGTGVTPYF. The CDR3 DNA is TGTGCCAGCAGTTCCGGGACAGGCGTTACCCCGTACTTC.

This rearrangement joins TRBV4-1 to TRBJ2-1, with D possibly matching TRBD2 (6 bases). The CDR3 is 17 amino acids. Germline V gene lookup returns CDR1 MGHRA and CDR2 YSYEKL. The ends were cut back, 0 bases at V and 2 bases at J, with 14 bases in the middle. As DNA, the CDR3 is TGCGCCAGCAGCCAAGATATATTGGAGGGTCCCTACAATGAGCAGTTCTTC. Translation gives CASSQDILEGPYNEQFF.

The table lists this clone with a few counts. The chain recombines TRBV5-1 with TRBJ2-7; 9 positions agree with TRBD1. The CDR3 runs 15 residues. V was clipped by 3 bases and J by 6 bases; unmatched bases: 10. CDR1 is SGHRS and CDR2 is YFSETQ in the germline V gene. The CDR3 loop is CASSSRTGERGEQYF. CDR3 DNA sequence: TGCGCCAGCAGCTCCCGGACAGGGGAAAGGGGCGAGCAGTACTTC.